The 25 T cell receptor beta chains listed next were all sequenced from one sample in a study of beta chain features in type 1 diabetes. Whole-study results and caveats: In every one of the four CD4+ subsets, TCRB CDR3s were moderately but significantly shorter in Type 1 diabetes patients.

The entirety of the isolated RNA underwent reverse transcription, so expressed TCRB transcripts were sequenced. The data were produced by immunoSEQ multiplex PCR, yet TCRdb's version contains in-frame clones alone and is incomplete. The sample shows roughly 400,000 clones, around 10% of them seen only once. The antigens of these receptors remain unknown. Specimen: central memory CD4+ T cells from blood. The receptors here all came from a man in his thirties or forties with type 1 diabetes.

In this sample, this clone turned up a few times. The rearrangement uses TRBV18 and TRBJ2-1; 8 bases fit TRBD2. The CDR3 runs to 16 residues. Losses at the gene ends were 5 bases for V and 9 bases for J; bases not matched to a gene: 15. Germline CDR1 KGHSH, CDR2 LQKENI. CDR3 in amino acids: CASSSASGRGSSEQFF. As DNA, the CDR3 is TGTGCCAGCTCATCCGCCAGCGGGAGAGGTAGCAGTGAGCAGTTCTTC. Combining the CDR3 with reference TRBV18 and TRBJ2-1 gives the whole variable domain NAGVMQNPRHLVRRRGQEARLRCSPMKGHSHVYWYRQLPEEGLKFMVYLQKENIIDESGMPKERFSAEFPKEGPSILRIQQVVRGDSAAYFCASSSASGRGSSEQFFGPGTRLTVL.

With respect to this clone: One end of the junction is discordant with germline, which a read error may explain. V gene TRBV5-4 combines with J gene TRBJ2-5; 8 bases are a match to TRBD1. Germline V gene sequence: CDR1 SGHNT, CDR2 YYREEE (reference sequence). This CDR3 spans 13 amino acids. The CDR3 coding sequence is TGTGCCAGCAGCCTACAGGGGGAAGAGGCCCAGTACTTC. Protein: CASSLQGEEAQYF.

This clone was counted between two and nine times. The CDR3 DNA follows: TGCAGCGTTCCCGAAGGCCCCCCACGCAATGAGCAGTTCTTC. Its protein is CSVPEGPPRNEQFF. The chain combines TRBV29-1 with TRBJ2-1, with D hard to call. Trimming took off 5 bases at V and 6 bases at J, with 17 bases between the two ends. Looked up from germline, CDR1 is SQVTM and CDR2 is ANQGSEA. The CDR3 consists of 14 residues.

The V gene is TRBV2, the J gene TRBJ2-6; D perhaps matches TRBD2 (5 bases). Germline V CDR1 and CDR2: SNHLY, FYNNEI. V was shortened by 1 base and J by 2 bases, with 6 bases between the two germline ends. The CDR3 runs 15 residues. The CDR3 region is CASSEGGAGANVLTF. The CDR3 DNA sequence: TGTGCCAGCAGTGAAGGGGGAGCTGGGGCCAACGTCCTGACTTTC. Full variable domain (missing parts from reference TRBV2 and TRBJ2-6): EPEVTQTPSHQVTQMGQEVILRCVPISNHLYFYWYRQILGQKVEFLVSFYNNEISEKSEIFDDQFSVERPDGSNFTLKIRSTKLEDSAMYFCASSEGGAGANVLTFGAGSRLTVL.

The chain links TRBV7-2 to TRBJ1-1; weak D call: TRBD1 (6 bases). This CDR3 has 16 residues. The germline V and J ends were trimmed by 2 bases and 0 bases, with 13 bases remaining between them. Germline V gene data show CDR1 as SGHTA and CDR2 as FQGNSA. For the CDR3, the DNA is TGTGCCAGCAGCTTACGTCCTGCAGGGGTGAACACTGAAGCTTTCTTT. Its translation: CASSLRPAGVNTEAFF.

In DNA form, the CDR3 reads TGTGCCAGCAGTTTATTTCCCCCCGACAGGGTTAAAGGCGGCTACACCTTC. This encodes CASSLFPPDRVKGGYTF. This chain uses TRBV27 with TRBJ1-2; 7 positions agree with TRBD1. The CDR3 runs to 17 residues. The V gene's germline CDR1 is MNHEY and CDR2 SMNVEV (reference sequence). J lost 8 bases, V lost 1 base, and 16 bases had no gene match.

V and J are TRBV14 and TRBJ1-4; no reliable D call. The CDR3 sequence is 16 residues long. With 4 bases removed from V and 0 bases from J, the gap between germline ends came to 12 bases. The germline gives CDR1 SGHDN, CDR2 FVKESK. The CDR3 DNA sequence: TGTGCCAGCAGCCCTTACTCGTCAACAACTAATGAAAAACTGTTTTTT. Translated: CASSPYSSTTNEKLFF.

The sample holds many counts of this clone. The chain uses TRBV10-3 and TRBJ1-5, with TRBD1 matching over 9 bases. This CDR3 contains 14 residues. The J segment lost 7 bases and the V segment lost 5 bases, leaving 6 bases of the junction unmatched. CDR1 and CDR2 (germline): ENHRY, SYGVKD. The CDR3 loop is CAISRGQGEQPQHF. The CDR3 DNA reads TGTGCCATCAGTAGGGGACAGGGCGAACAGCCCCAGCATTTT.

This clone showed up just a few times. This chain links TRBV9 with TRBJ2-1, with a possible D match to TRBD2 (7 bases). V was trimmed by 0 bases and J by 9 bases, leaving 10 bases between them. This CDR3 is built from 13 residues. CDR1 SGDLS and CDR2 YYNGEE come from the germline V gene. CDR3 amino acids: CASSVEGGREQFF. The DNA of the CDR3 is TGTGCCAGCAGCGTAGAGGGGGGGCGTGAGCAGTTCTTC.

The V and J genes are TRBV6-1 and TRBJ1-2; D perhaps matches TRBD1 (5 bases). The CDR3 is 17 residues long. Trimming removed 4 bases from V and 2 bases from J, with 20 bases in between. Per germline, CDR1 MNHNS and CDR2 SASEGT. CDR3 protein: CASSAKPGTDVNYGYTF. In nucleotides, the CDR3 is TGTGCCAGCAGTGCCAAGCCCGGGACGGACGTCAACTATGGCTACACCTTC.

The rearrangement links TRBV9 to TRBJ2-5, with 10 bases identical to TRBD2. The end of the DNA is better explained by TRBJ2-7, so the J call may be wrong. The germline V gene has CDR1 SGDLS and CDR2 YYNGEE. The CDR3 is made up of 14 amino acids. CDR3 amino acids: CASSVSSGSYEQYF. In DNA form, the CDR3 reads TGTGCCAGCAGCGTATCTAGCGGGAGTTACGAGCAGTACTTC.

This clone was seen only a few times. This chain links TRBV6-9 with TRBJ2-3; 10 bases agree with TRBD2. Germline assignment: CDR1 MNHGY and CDR2 SVAAGI. V trimming: 2 bases; J trimming: 2 bases; junction bases outside the gene matches: 7. CDR3 size: 17 residues. CDR3 sequence: CASSYRLAGADTDTQYF. In DNA, the CDR3 is TGTGCCAGCAGTTATCGGCTAGCGGGAGCTGACACAGATACGCAGTATTTT.

This clone appeared a few times. The J gene is TRBJ1-1, the V gene TRBV30; D is possibly TRBD1 (6 bases). Per the germline V gene, CDR1 is GTSNPN and CDR2 is SVGIG (reference sequence). The CDR3 totals 13 residues. Trimming cost V 5 bases and J 1 base, with 11 bases left between them. The chain's CDR3 is CAWGGQRNTEAFF. The CDR3 bases are TGTGCCTGGGGAGGACAGAGGAACACTGAAGCTTTCTTT. The full variable domain, with the rest looked up from reference TRBV30 and TRBJ1-1, is SQTIHQWPATLVQPVGSPLSLECTVEGTSNPNLYWYRQAAGRGLQLLFYSVGIGQISSEVPQNLSASRPQDRQFILSSKKLLLSDSGFYLCAWGGQRNTEAFFGQGTRLTVV.

V gene TRBV28 combines with J gene TRBJ2-2; no clear D. V was pared by 2 bases and J by 6 bases, with 16 bases between. From germline, CDR1 is MDHEN and CDR2 SYDVKM. The CDR3 is made up of 16 amino acids. CDR3 amino acids: CASSLVESRGAGELFF. CDR3 nucleotide sequence: TGTGCCAGCAGTTTAGTGGAGTCTAGAGGAGCCGGGGAGCTGTTTTTT.

The chain carries TRBV13 and TRBJ1-1, with D tentatively TRBD1 (5 bases). Germline V gene sequence: CDR1 PRHDT, CDR2 FYEKMQ (reference sequence). V was trimmed by 5 bases and J by 1 base, leaving 11 bases between them. The CDR3 has 14 amino acids. For the CDR3, the DNA is TGTGCCAGCAGCCCTCCCACAGGGAACACTGAAGCTTTCTTT. Its protein product is CASSPPTGNTEAFF. The complete variable domain, with remaining parts taken from reference TRBV13 and TRBJ1-1, reads AAGVIQSPRHLIKEKRETATLKCYPIPRHDTVYWYQQGPGQDPQFLISFYEKMQSDKGSIPDRFSAQQFSDYHSELNMSSLELGDSALYFCASSPPTGNTEAFFGQGTRLTVV.

This clone showed up just a few times. CDR3 region: CSVRTPQNTEAFF. The CDR3 nucleotides read TGCAGCGTTAGGACACCCCAGAACACTGAAGCTTTCTTT. This chain connects TRBV29-1 to TRBJ1-1, with a possible D match to TRBD1 (5 bases). The CDR3 is 13 amino acids. The germline CDR1 and CDR2 sequences are SQVTM and ANQGSEA. V dropped 5 bases and J dropped 1 base, with 11 bases sitting between them.

This rearrangement joins TRBV5-4 to TRBJ2-2, with TRBD1 matching 10 bases. V was pared by 4 bases and J by 2 bases, with 5 bases of the junction left unmatched. The germline V gene encodes CDR1 SGHNT and CDR2 YYREEE (reference sequence). The CDR3 extends over 16 amino acids. For the CDR3, the DNA is TGTGCCAGCAGCCGGACAGGGGGTCCTAACACCGGGGAGCTGTTTTTT. This encodes CASSRTGGPNTGELFF.

This clone was seen more than once but under ten times. The chain joins TRBV6-5 to TRBJ2-1, with 10 bases lining up with TRBD2. Germline trimming cut 10 bases from V and 6 bases from J; bases unmatched to any gene: 9. From germline, CDR1 is MNHEY and CDR2 SVGAGI. This CDR3 has 14 amino acids. CDR3 coding DNA: TGTGCCACCATGCTACTAGCGGGATTCAATGAGCAGTTCTTC. This gives the protein CATMLLAGFNEQFF.

This clone was detected many times. This chain joins TRBV11-2 and TRBJ1-2; TRBD1 aligns across 11 bases. The CDR3 runs 18 residues. From germline, CDR1 is SGHAT and CDR2 FQNNGV. Unmatched junction bases numbered 16, after V lost 5 bases and J lost 5 bases. DNA of the CDR3: TGTGCCAGCAGCCAAAAGAGGACAGGGGGCCCCGCGCGTTATGGCTACACCTTC. This codes for CASSQKRTGGPARYGYTF.

The V gene is TRBV5-4, the J gene TRBJ1-1; D unclear. V was trimmed by 4 bases and J by 9 bases, leaving 25 bases between them. The germline V gene encodes CDR1 SGHNT and CDR2 YYREEE (reference sequence). The CDR3 runs 16 residues. The CDR3: CASSQDRSAHVAQAFF. CDR3 nucleotide sequence: TGTGCCAGCAGCCAAGATCGTTCGGCTCACGTAGCCCAAGCTTTCTTT.

The rearrangement joins TRBV28 to TRBJ1-5; D unresolved. V was shortened by 3 bases and J by 3 bases, with 6 bases between the two germline ends. Germline-derived CDR1 and CDR2 are MDHEN and SYDVKM. This CDR3 region has 13 residues. The CDR3 nucleotides read TGTGCCAGCAGTTTTGGCAACAATCAGCCCCAGCATTTT. Encoded protein: CASSFGNNQPQHF.

There are a few counts of this clone. The chain combines TRBV20-1 with TRBJ1-2; 7 bases are a match to TRBD1. V lost 8 bases, J lost 3 bases, and 3 bases stayed unmatched. The CDR3 contains 11 residues. Germline V lookup: CDR1 DFQATT, CDR2 SNEGSKA (reference sequence). Here the CDR3 reads CSHGQDYGYTF. CDR3 nucleotides: TGCAGTCATGGACAGGACTATGGCTACACCTTC.

In this sample, this clone turned up many times. V and J are TRBV5-4 and TRBJ2-5; no clear D gene. The CDR3 runs to 15 residues. V dropped 3 bases and J dropped 3 bases, with 15 bases sitting between them. Germline V CDR1 and CDR2: SGHNT, YYREEE (reference sequence). The CDR3 loop is CASSSLQVGEETQYF. CDR3 in DNA: TGTGCCAGCAGCTCTTTGCAGGTGGGCGAAGAGACCCAGTACTTC.

This clone was seen a few times. The V and J genes are TRBV7-6 and TRBJ2-1; 9 nucleotides align to TRBD2. CDR3 length: 15 residues. J was trimmed by 6 bases and V by 3 bases; bases with no gene match: 6. Looked up from germline, CDR1 is SGHVS and CDR2 is FNYEAQ. The CDR3 DNA reads as TGTGCCAGCAGCTTTACTAGCGGGTCGGGCAATGAGCAGTTCTTC. Translated, it gives CASSFTSGSGNEQFF.

This clone was found many times. The chain's CDR3 is CAISERNTGTTNIQYF. The CDR3 nucleotides read TGTGCCATCAGTGAGCGGAACACCGGGACAACCAACATTCAGTACTTC. The chain recombines TRBV10-3 with TRBJ2-4, with TRBD1 as a possible D gene (6 bases). The CDR3 length is 16 residues. The germline gives CDR1 ENHRY, CDR2 SYGVKD. Deletions cut 2 bases from V and 7 bases from J, with 18 bases between.